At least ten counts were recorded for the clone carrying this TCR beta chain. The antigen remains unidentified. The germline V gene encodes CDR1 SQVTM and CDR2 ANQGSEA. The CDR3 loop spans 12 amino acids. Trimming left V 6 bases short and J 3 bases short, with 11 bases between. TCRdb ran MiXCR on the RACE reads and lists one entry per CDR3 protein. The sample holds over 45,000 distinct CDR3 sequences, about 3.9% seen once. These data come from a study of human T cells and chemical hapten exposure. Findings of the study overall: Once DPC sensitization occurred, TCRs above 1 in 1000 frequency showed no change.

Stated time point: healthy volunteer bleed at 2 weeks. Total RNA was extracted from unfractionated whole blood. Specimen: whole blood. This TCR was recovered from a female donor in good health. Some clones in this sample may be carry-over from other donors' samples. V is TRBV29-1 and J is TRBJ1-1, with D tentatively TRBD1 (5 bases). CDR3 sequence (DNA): TGCAGCGTGCTTATGGGGGACACTGAAGCTTTCTTT. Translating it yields CSVLMGDTEAFF.